A selection of T cell receptor beta chains follows, all from one sample in a study of blood T cell repertoires in COVID-19. The method was immunoSEQ multiplex PCR; TCRdb's version includes in-frame clones alone and lacks a portion of them. The sample yields 200,000 to 250,000 clones, roughly 84% seen once. Material for sequencing was peripheral blood. The receptors derive from a woman aged 40-49 years who had recovered from COVID-19. Each CDR3 is given with its conserved first and last residue. The order of the fields is clone size, J gene, V gene, D gene, CDR3 DNA, CDR3 protein. A D gene is named only where the DNA matches it firmly. Size is omitted from some rows. Given values are once, few, many or a class for expanded clones.

NA	TRBJ2-6	TRBV28	TRBD1	TGTGCCAGCAGTTTGTTAGGACAGGGGTTTACCGGGGCCAACGTCCTGACTTTC	CASSLLGQGFTGANVLTF
once	TRBJ2-1	TRBV5-5	TRBD2	TGTGCCAGCAGCTCGGGGGGGCCTCGGTCCTACAATGAGCAGTTCTTC	CASSSGGPRSYNEQFF
once	TRBJ1-2	TRBV6-5	TRBD1	TGTGCCAGCAGCACACAGGGGTGGAACTATGGCTACACCTTC	CASSTQGWNYGYTF
once	TRBJ2-3	TRBV5-1	NA	TGCGCCAGCAGCTTGGTAGCTAGGTGGTCAGATACGCAGTATTTT	CASSLVARWSDTQYF
NA	TRBJ2-2	TRBV5-5	NA	TGTGCCAGCAGCCCACAGGCCGCGAACACCGGGGAGCTGTTTTTT	CASSPQAANTGELFF
NA	TRBJ2-1	TRBV6-5	TRBD2	TGTGCCAGCAGTTACTCTCTAGCGGGGGGGCTTGGGCAGTTCTTC	CASSYSLAGGLGQFF
NA	TRBJ2-4	TRBV5-6	NA	TGTGCCAGCACCACTCTGACAGGTGGAAGAAACATTCAGTACTTC	CASTTLTGGRNIQYF
NA	TRBJ1-2	TRBV12-3/TRBV12-4	NA	TGTGCCAGCAGTCAGAGGAGATCCTATGGCTACACCTTC	CASSQRRSYGYTF
NA	TRBJ2-5	TRBV7-9	TRBD2	TGTGCCAGCAGCTTAACTCTAGCGGGAGAGACCCAGTACTTC	CASSLTLAGETQYF
NA	TRBJ2-5	TRBV3-1/TRBV3-2	NA	TGTGCCAGCAGCCACGACAGAAAAGAGACCCAGTACTTC	CASSHDRKETQYF
NA	TRBJ2-7	TRBV5-4	NA	TGTGCCAGCAGCCCCCGAGAGGGCCTAGTTGGCGAGCAGTACTTC	CASSPREGLVGEQYF
NA	TRBJ2-3	TRBV3-1/TRBV3-2	NA	TGTGCCAGCAGCCAGAATCAGGGGACAGATACGCAGTATTTT	CASSQNQGTDTQYF
NA	TRBJ1-2	TRBV9	TRBD1	TGTGCCAGCAGCGTCGACAGGGCCCCCCTTGGCTACACCTTC	CASSVDRAPLGYTF
NA	TRBJ1-4	TRBV7-6	TRBD1	TGTGCCAGCAGCCCGCAGGACAGGGGGCACGAAAAACTGTTTTTT	CASSPQDRGHEKLFF
NA	TRBJ1-2	TRBV24-1	NA	TGTGCCACCAGTGATGGCGGGGGCTACACCTTC	CATSDGGGYTF
NA	TRBJ2-7	TRBV28	TRBD1	TGTGCCAGCAGTTCCCCCTTGACAGGGCCATACGAGCAGTACTTC	CASSSPLTGPYEQYF
once	TRBJ2-7	TRBV2	NA	TGTGCCAGCAGTAAGGACCAGGGGCGCCCCAACGAGCAGTACTTC	CASSKDQGRPNEQYF
NA	TRBJ1-1	TRBV5-6	NA	TGTGCCAGCAGCTTCGAGGGACTAACTGAAGCTTTCTTT	CASSFEGLTEAFF
NA	TRBJ1-1	TRBV5-4	NA	TGTGCCAGCAGCGACGGGACAAGGCCTGAAGCTTTCTTT	CASSDGTRPEAFF
NA	TRBJ2-1	TRBV5-1	NA	TGCGCCAGCAGCTTTTTGAGTCGAGAGCAGTTCTTC	CASSFLSREQFF
few	TRBJ2-3	TRBV20-1	NA	TGCAGTGCTAGTCCCCTTAGAGCGGCTAGCACAGATACGCAGTATTTT	CSASPLRAASTDTQYF
few	TRBJ2-7	TRBV6-1	TRBD1	TGTGCCAGCAGTGAAAACCCGGGACAGTCCTACGAGCAGTACTTC	CASSENPGQSYEQYF
NA	TRBJ2-5	TRBV19	NA	TGTGCCAGTAGTTTAGGACCCTCGAGCGGGTACCAAGAGACCCAGTACTTC	CASSLGPSSGYQETQYF
NA	TRBJ1-1	TRBV10-2	TRBD1	TGCGCCAGCAGCCCTAAGACAGGGTCCCTGGGCACTGAAGCTTTCTTT	CASSPKTGSLGTEAFF
NA	TRBJ1-2	TRBV9	NA	TGTGCCAGCAATAAAAATAGTCAGGTCGGCGGCTACACCTTC	CASNKNSQVGGYTF
NA	TRBJ2-6	TRBV7-9	TRBD2	TGTGCCAGCAGCTTACGGGGGGACGGGGCCAACGTCCTGACTTTC	CASSLRGDGANVLTF
NA	TRBJ1-2	TRBV18	NA	TGTGCCAGCTCACCCGAGACAGTACGCGGCTACACCTTC	CASSPETVRGYTF
NA	TRBJ1-3	TRBV4-3	TRBD1	TGCGCCAGCAGCCAAGGGACAGGAAAAGCCCGAAACACCATATATTTT	CASSQGTGKARNTIYF
NA	TRBJ1-2	TRBV4-1	TRBD1	TGCGCCAGCAGCCAAGGTTTCCAGGGGGCTCATGGCTACACCTTC	CASSQGFQGAHGYTF
NA	TRBJ2-5	TRBV2	TRBD2	TGTGCCAGCAGTGGCGGGAGCAACCGGCAAGAGACCCAGTACTTC	CASSGGSNRQETQYF
NA	TRBJ1-1	TRBV6-5	NA	TGTGCCAGCAGTTACAGGGGAAGCACTGAAGCTTTCTTT	CASSYRGSTEAFF
few	TRBJ1-3	TRBV18	TRBD1	TGTGCCAGCTCGCGAATACAGGGGATCCCTGGAAACACCATATATTTT	CASSRIQGIPGNTIYF